The T cell receptor beta chain described here comes from a study of T cell responses to AZD1222 COVID-19 vaccine (dated by TCRdb to about 2021). About the study as a whole: AZD1222 recipients with second doses at about 4 weeks or about 12 weeks were pooled, because spike-specific TCR depth and breadth did not differ between schedules. Trial participants were enrolled into age subgroups of 18-55, 56-69 and 70-plus years, which contained roughly 140, 27 and 60 TCR-sequenced participants, respectively. A total of 230 or so trial participants underwent TCR sequencing, of whom about 210 received two doses of AZD1222 and around 26 received two doses of the MenACWY control vaccine.

The CDR3 regions of human TCRbeta chains were subjected to immunosequencing. Processing in the source paper ran as follows. Repertoire TCRs were matched against a reference library of SARS-CoV-2-specific TCRs generated with the MIRA antigen-specificity platform. Breadth was defined as the fraction of unique TCRs that were SARS-CoV-2-associated. Depth was defined as the fraction of total T cells that were SARS-CoV-2-associated. Each spike-specific TCR was assigned to its reactive spike region and to a CD4 or CD8 class using the MIRA data. Log10-transformed breadth and depth values were compared by one-way ANOVA with Sidak's multiple comparisons tests. The table was pulled from immuneACCESS by TCRdb, which kept in-frame rearrangements only. Such tables lose some clones; where checked, under half of the loss comes from unresolved V genes, and the rest has no known cause. Clone size and V and J calls were adopted from that table, with D and trimming inferred from the DNA. Counted in this sample were about 150,000 clones; about 93% of them appeared once. The ten largest clones represent 1.9% of the sample.

The germline V gene sets CDR1 to MNHEY and CDR2 to SVGAGI. Its CDR3 holds 15 amino acids, cysteine through phenylalanine. Of the read, only the CDR3 DNA is kept; its 45 bases are in frame from base 1. Compared with germline, V lacks 4 bases and J lacks 3 bases; bases without a gene match: 5. Taken with the paper, the label for time point translates to: baseline before first vaccination. Vaccinee samples came from UK trials COV001 and COV002, including a single-blind randomized controlled phase 2/3 trial of AZD1222 (ChAdOx1 nCoV-19) in healthy adults. Trial participant PBMC samples were collected at day 0 and day 28 after the second dose for TCRbeta chain sequencing. Findings and caveats that apply to the study as a whole: Epitopes outside the regions mutated in the B.1.351 and B.1.1.7 variants were reportedly recognized by nearly half of the unique spike-specific TCRs. The 56-69-year group was small, and its depth increase did not reach significance, likely because of low power. A significant rise in spike-specific TCR breadth and depth was observed after two AZD1222 doses relative to day 0 and relative to MenACWY recipients. Participants were mostly white British, with more females than males. The authors suggested clonal diversity may have been underestimated. Because no day 14 peak-response samples were available, the repertoires could be characterized only after the peak T cell response. Conclusions about previously exposed vaccinees are limited because only six or seven AZD1222 recipients were SARS-CoV-2 seropositive at baseline. CD4 TCRs associated with the vaccine covered the entire spike protein, and the dominant responses were in regions 160-218 and 743-854.

With respect to this clone: Its specific antigen is unknown. No base quality information exists; no much larger clone differs at one position.

The sample in question was peripheral blood, obtained on day 0 of AZD1222 vaccination. The chain couples TRBV6-5 to TRBJ1-4; TRBD1 fits 7 bases in the junction. The TCR originated in an adult in good health. The nucleotide sequence reads TGTGCCAGCAGTTTCACCGGGACAGCTAATGAAAAACTGTTTTTT. It translates as CASSFTGTANEKLFF.